The T cell receptor beta chain described here comes from a study of blood T cell repertoires in COVID-19. Method: immunoSEQ multiplex PCR; TCRdb's copy keeps in-frame clones and lacks some. The sample carries 200,000 to 250,000 clones, almost 85% recorded once. Germline V gene lookup returns CDR1 KGHDR and CDR2 SFDVKD. CDR3 length: 14 residues. Trimming removed 5 bases at V and 2 bases at J, with 10 bases between. The chain uses TRBV24-1 and TRBJ2-3; D gene unclear. The receptor was derived from a middle-aged man who had recovered from COVID-19. The specimen was PBMCs or T cells enriched from blood (not recorded which). CDR3 region: CATSGQPITDTQYF. As DNA, the CDR3 is TGTGCCACCAGTGGACAACCCATCACAGATACGCAGTATTTT.